The TCR beta chain under discussion was sequenced for a study of blood T cells in healthy people across ages (dated by TCRdb to between 2014 and 2016). About the investigation overall: In model experiments, template switching captured roughly one uniquely barcoded TCR beta cDNA molecule for every two T cells. Using deep sequencing normalized with unique cDNA molecular identifiers, the study measured how TCR beta repertoire diversity changes with age. Four age groups were formed from the donors: young (average roughly 15 years), middle-aged (approximately 39), aged (around 68) and long-lived (more than 75). To avoid experimental bias, donors of different ages were distributed randomly across sequencing lanes. The study analyzed two additional independent replicas of 1 million unique cDNA reads from the same blood draw for two donors, one aged 18 to 30 and one aged 80 or older.

Library preparation employed 5' RACE. TCRdb shows the sequencer as Illumina HiSeq 2500. A second PCR of about 7 to 12 cycles was performed with a sample-barcoded 5' primer and a J-beta primer mix. A unique molecular identifier was introduced onto each TCR beta cDNA molecule by a template-switch 5' adaptor carrying 12 random nucleotides. Each sample yielded at least 2.5 million CDR3-containing paired-end reads. First-strand cDNA synthesis was performed from all RNA using the Mint cDNA synthesis kit, with priming by a TRBC-specific oligonucleotide. Following uracil-DNA glycosylase treatment, a first 18-cycle PCR with universal primers M1SS and BC2_uni_R was performed on all cDNA. Regarding the original processing steps: For normalization, 1 million high-quality reads were randomly selected from each sample, with every read carrying a distinct molecular identifier. Instead of being binned into consensus sequences, reads with shared molecular identifiers were discarded. MiTCR, run with a Q25 quality threshold and the strictest error-elimination algorithm, handled CDR3 identification, clonotype clustering and error correction. A nonparametric unseen species model with Euler transformation was used to estimate a lower bound on total TCR beta diversity. In TCRdb, the public reads were trimmed at Q25 with fastp and aligned with MiXCR, with productive beta chains retained. Each entry is one CDR3 protein sequence, shown with its most common DNA and genes. The V and J calls follow TCRdb's processing rather than the paper's. The sample has about 620,000 distinct CDR3 sequences on record, around 21% of them singletons. Of the sample, roughly 3.7% is held by the ten largest clones.

Paper-wide results and their limitations: Estimates of total diversity based on one million sequenced T cells were regarded as lower bounds and as underestimates. The percentage of naive T cells measured by flow cytometry correlated strongly with observed TCR beta diversity. Because donor CMV infection status was unknown, age-related changes in expanded clonotypes were potentially confounded. Observed TCR beta diversity per million T cells fell roughly linearly with age, and a significant reduction was already apparent by age approximately 41. Compared with the aged group, the long-lived group had more naive CD4+ T cells, fewer expanded clones and increased TCR diversity, a pattern suggesting age selection. Because profiling used bulk unsorted PBMCs, naive and antigen-experienced compartments could not be compared conclusively.

From the cysteine up to the phenylalanine, the CDR3 has a length of 14 residues. Just the 42-base CDR3 DNA is kept, in frame starting at base 1. V is clipped by 8 bases and J by 6 bases, and the sequence between their germline boundaries is 18 bases long. In the germline V gene (reference sequence), CDR1 corresponds to MNHEY and CDR2 to SMNVEV. A few counts support this clonotype. This clone's antigen is unknown. No base quality values were provided; no much bigger clone lies one nucleotide off. The roughly 39 donors, aged 6 to 90 years, were systemically healthy Caucasian individuals from Russia. Roughly 9.5 milliliters of peripheral blood were drawn from each donor into EDTA-treated Vacutainer tubes. Ficoll-Paque density-gradient centrifugation was used to isolate PBMCs, with at least 6.5 million per sample. Trizol reagent was used to extract total RNA from the PBMCs, yielding at least 6 micrograms per sample. For every donor, flow cytometry on a PBMC aliquot measured the percentage of naive CD45RAhigh/CD27high T cells.

The chain is encoded by TRBV27 joined to TRBJ2-3; no confident D gene assignment can be made. The source is a man between 65 and 79 years old in good health. Specimen: blood. The CDR3 is CASGISPVVDTQYF. The nucleotide sequence is TGTGCCAGCGGTATATCTCCAGTGGTTGATACGCAGTATTTT.